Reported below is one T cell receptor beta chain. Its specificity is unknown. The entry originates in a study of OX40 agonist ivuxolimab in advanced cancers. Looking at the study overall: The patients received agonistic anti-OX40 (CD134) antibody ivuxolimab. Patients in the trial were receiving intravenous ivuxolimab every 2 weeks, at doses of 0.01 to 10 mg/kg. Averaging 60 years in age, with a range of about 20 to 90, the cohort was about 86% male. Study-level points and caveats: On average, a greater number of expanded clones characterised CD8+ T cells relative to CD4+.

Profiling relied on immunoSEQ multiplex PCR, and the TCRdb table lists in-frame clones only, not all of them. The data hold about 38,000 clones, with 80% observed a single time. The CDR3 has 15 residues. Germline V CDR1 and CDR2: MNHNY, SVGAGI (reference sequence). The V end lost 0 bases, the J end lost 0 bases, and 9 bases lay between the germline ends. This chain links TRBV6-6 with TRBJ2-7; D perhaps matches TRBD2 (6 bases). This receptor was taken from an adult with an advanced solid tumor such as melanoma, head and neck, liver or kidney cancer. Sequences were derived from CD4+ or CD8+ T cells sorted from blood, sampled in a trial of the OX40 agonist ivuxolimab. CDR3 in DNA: TGTGCCAGCAGTTACTCGCTAGCGAGCTCCTACGAGCAGTACTTC. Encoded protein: CASSYSLASSYEQYF.